These 5 T cell receptor beta chains originate from one sample sequenced in a study of shared clonotypes between healthy human individuals. Clones were read by immunoSEQ multiplex PCR, and TCRdb kept only the in-frame ones, dropping some. This table holds about 2 million clones, approximately 95% found once. Positively selected for CCR7, the CD45RO-negative cells used as naive CD8 cells excluded terminally differentiated effector memory CD45RA+ cells. The sample was naive CD8+ T cells sorted from blood. The receptors originated from a man between 18 and 35 years old in good health.

The CDR3: CASSYDVRGAQGYTF. In DNA form, the CDR3 reads TGTGCCAGCAGTTACGACGTCCGGGGGGCGCAGGGCTACACCTTC. J is TRBJ1-2 and V is TRBV6-5, with D tentatively TRBD1 (6 bases). CDR3 length: 15 amino acids. Germline V gene sequence: CDR1 MNHEY, CDR2 SVGAGI. The V end lost 2 bases, the J end lost 8 bases, and 18 bases lay between the germline ends.

This chain uses TRBV13 with TRBJ2-5; a weak D match, TRBD2 (6 bases). This CDR3 is 13 amino acids long. Trimming removed 3 bases at V and 7 bases at J, with 12 bases between. CDR1 is PRHDT and CDR2 is FYEKMQ in the germline V gene (reference sequence). The CDR3 is CASSFRLDGTQYF. The CDR3 bases are TGTGCCAGCAGCTTTAGACTAGATGGGACCCAGTACTTC.

This chain joins TRBV4-3 and TRBJ2-5; 11 bases are shared with TRBD2. In germline, CDR1 is LGHNA, CDR2 YSLEER. This CDR3 has 19 amino acids. Trimming removed 1 base from V and 4 bases from J; junction bases left unmatched: 14. Written as DNA, the CDR3 is TGCGCCAGCAGCCAAGTAGCCCCCTTTAGCGGGAGGGCGGGAGAGACCCAGTACTTC. This sequence encodes CASSQVAPFSGRAGETQYF.

The rearrangement uses TRBV7-9 and TRBJ1-3; D might be TRBD1 (5 bases). The germline gives CDR1 SEHNR, CDR2 FQNEAQ (reference sequence). The CDR3 is 15 amino acids. The V end lost 1 base, the J end lost 6 bases, and 13 bases lay between the germline ends. Here the CDR3 DNA reads TGTGCCAGCAGCTTAGATCGCCGGGGGGAAAACACCATATATTTT. It specifies CASSLDRRGENTIYF.

The chain uses TRBV7-9 and TRBJ2-1, with D perhaps assigned TRBD1 or TRBD2 (5 bases each). The CDR3 has 16 amino acids. V dropped 1 base and J dropped 4 bases, with 14 bases sitting between them. Looked up from germline, CDR1 is SEHNR and CDR2 is FQNEAQ (reference sequence). The CDR3 bases are TGTGCCAGCAGCTTAGGTTGGACACGGGATTACAATGAGCAGTTCTTC. It codes for CASSLGWTRDYNEQFF.